The 7 T cell receptor beta chains presented below share a single source sample, sequenced in a study of blood T cell repertoires in COVID-19. Assay: immunoSEQ multiplex PCR; the TCRdb copy retains only in-frame clones and omits some. The sample lists hundreds of thousands of clones, less than 90% occurring once. Input material: PBMCs or T cells enriched from blood (not recorded which). Receptors were obtained from a woman aged 45-59 years in a cohort exposed to, infected with or recovered from COVID-19 (not recorded which).

The CDR3 loop reads CASSPTVSPYNEQFF. DNA of the CDR3: TGCGCCAGCAGCCCGACAGTTTCCCCCTACAATGAGCAGTTCTTC. The chain uses TRBV4-3 and TRBJ2-1; perhaps TRBD1 as D (5 bases). In germline, CDR1 is LGHNA, CDR2 YSLEER. CDR3 length equals 15 residues. Deletions cut 4 bases from V and 2 bases from J, with 12 bases between.

This clone was recorded only once. The chain combines TRBV9 with TRBJ1-1; 7 bases are shared with TRBD1. Germline trimming cut 0 bases from V and 3 bases from J; bases unmatched to any gene: 5. Germline-derived CDR1 and CDR2 are SGDLS and YYNGEE. This CDR3 is 15 amino acids long. The CDR3 sequence is CASSVVSRGDTEAFF. For the CDR3, the DNA is TGTGCCAGCAGCGTAGTGAGCAGGGGGGACACTGAAGCTTTCTTT. The full variable domain, completed using reference TRBV9 and TRBJ1-1, is DSGVTQTPKHLITATGQRVTLRCSPRSGDLSVYWYQQSLDQGLQFLIQYYNGEERAKGNILERFSAQQFPDLHSELNLSSLELGDSALYFCASSVVSRGDTEAFFGQGTRLTVV.

The chain joins TRBV18 to TRBJ1-2, with a weak D call TRBD1 (5 bases). Per germline, CDR1 KGHSH and CDR2 LQKENI. This CDR3 is 14 amino acids long. V lost 5 bases to trimming and J lost 5 bases, with 15 bases between them. CDR3 region: CASSSDTRAYGYTF. CDR3 DNA sequence: TGTGCCAGCTCATCGGACACCAGGGCATATGGCTACACCTTC.

CDR3 sequence (DNA): TGTGCCAGCTCTCAACCCCCCGGGACAGGGGCGTATGGCTACACCTTC. Residues: CASSQPPGTGAYGYTF. V gene TRBV5-6 combines with J gene TRBJ1-2; 10 bases align to TRBD1. Germline V lookup: CDR1 SGHDT, CDR2 YYEEEE. The CDR3 spans 16 residues. V shed 7 bases, J shed 5 bases, and the junction held 14 bases outside the gene matches.

The V gene is TRBV5-4, the J gene TRBJ2-5, with a weak D call TRBD1 (6 bases). In germline, CDR1 is SGHNT, CDR2 YYREEE (reference sequence). V was shortened by 2 bases and J by 4 bases, with 21 bases between the two germline ends. The CDR3 is 17 amino acids. CDR3 sequence reads: CASSLRWATGGPETQYF. CDR3 DNA sequence: TGTGCCAGCAGCTTAAGGTGGGCGACAGGTGGGCCAGAGACCCAGTACTTC.

The CDR3: CASSVETGDYGYTF. The CDR3 DNA follows: TGTGCCAGCAGCGTCGAGACAGGGGACTATGGCTACACCTTC. The V gene is TRBV9, the J gene TRBJ1-2; TRBD1 matches 8 bases. The V and J ends lost 2 bases and 3 bases, in that order; junction bases with no gene match: 3. Looked up from germline, CDR1 is SGDLS and CDR2 is YYNGEE. This CDR3 comprises 14 residues.

The rearrangement joins TRBV5-6 to TRBJ2-7, with D possibly matching TRBD1 (6 bases). The V end lost 2 bases, the J end lost 5 bases, and 20 bases lay between the germline ends. The length of the CDR3 is 16 residues. Looked up from germline, CDR1 is SGHDT and CDR2 is YYEEEE. For the CDR3, the DNA is TGTGCCAGCAGCTTTCCCCGTCGGGGCAGGGGCCACGAGCAGTACTTC. Translated, it gives CASSFPRRGRGHEQYF.